The 5 T cell receptor beta chains listed next were all sequenced from one sample in a study of patients and donors after allogeneic stem cell transplantation. TCRdb reprocessed the RT-PCR reads via MiXCR and lists one record per CDR3 protein. Of roughly 940,000 distinct CDR3 sequences listed, about 20% are singletons. Sequences were obtained from blood, either unsorted or a sorted T cell fraction (not recorded which). These TCRs come from a human donor who was either an allogeneic HSCT recipient or a stem cell or donor lymphocyte infusion donor (not recorded which). It is not recorded whose cells these are; they may come from a transplant donor.

Concerning this clonotype itself: One junction end does not reproduce the germline sequence, and a read error may be involved. V gene TRBV6-2 or TRBV6-3 combines with J gene TRBJ2-7; no clear D. Germline-derived CDR1 and CDR2 are MNHEY and SVGEGT. The length of the CDR3 is 12 residues. In DNA, the CDR3 is TGTACCAGCAGTCCCGAGAGGATAGGCCGGCTTTTC. Amino acids: CTSSPERIGRLF.

The chain combines TRBV20-1 with TRBJ2-7; D is ambiguous. The germline V and J ends were trimmed by 0 bases and 0 bases, with 15 bases remaining between them. Looked up from germline, CDR1 is DFQATT and CDR2 is SNEGSKA (reference sequence). The length of the CDR3 is 16 residues. CDR3 sequence reads: CSARELAYSSSYEQYF. The CDR3 DNA reads as TGCAGTGCTAGAGAGCTGGCTTACTCAAGCTCCTACGAGCAGTACTTC.

In this sample, this clonotype turned up a few times. V is TRBV4-1 and J is TRBJ2-7, with D perhaps matching TRBD1 (5 bases). The CDR3 is 13 amino acids. V lost 8 bases and J lost 1, with 12 bases in between. Germline V CDR1 and CDR2: MGHRA, YSYEKL. The CDR3 nucleotides are TGCGCCAGCGGTACAGGCCAGTCCTACGAGCAGTACTTC. As protein: CASGTGQSYEQYF.

This clonotype has ten or more counts. The rearrangement links TRBV12-3 or TRBV12-4 to TRBJ2-2; 8 nucleotides line up with TRBD1. The V and J ends lost 3 bases and 6 bases, in that order; junction bases with no gene match: 3. The CDR3 loop spans 14 amino acids. CDR3 nucleotide sequence: TGTGCCAGCAGTTTCTTACAGGGGGCCGGGGAGCTGTTTTTT. As protein: CASSFLQGAGELFF.

This clonotype has a handful of counts. The rearrangement joins TRBV6-1 to TRBJ1-5; D uncertain. Germline V gene data show CDR1 as MNHNS and CDR2 as SASEGT. Trimming stripped 5 bases from V and 2 bases from J, with 13 bases between. The CDR3 runs 15 residues. CDR3 residues: CASSPALRGNQPQHF. CDR3 DNA: TGTGCCAGCAGTCCTGCGCTTAGAGGCAATCAGCCCCAGCATTTT.